The 14 T cell receptor beta chains below come from one sample, sequenced in a study of blood T cell repertoires in COVID-19. Here immunoSEQ multiplex PCR was the method, and the copy in TCRdb shows in-frame clones only, minus some. The data contain approximately 170,000 clones, less than 90% of them seen just once; the ten biggest clones take up about 3.9%. Sequenced: peripheral blood. All receptors come from a woman aged 70-85 years with acute or convalescent COVID-19.

The chain links TRBV28 to TRBJ1-2; no clear D. Germline V gene data show CDR1 as MDHEN and CDR2 as SYDVKM. The CDR3 runs to 12 residues. The V end was cut by 8 bases, the J end by 7 bases, with 14 bases between. CDR3 DNA: TGTGCCAGCGGCATCCGCGGCGGTGGCTACACCTTC. This encodes CASGIRGGGYTF.

With respect to this clone: Other DNA sequences in this specimen translate into the identical CDR3. The chain employs TRBV4-3 and TRBJ2-7, with a weak D call TRBD1 (5 bases). CDR1 is LGHNA and CDR2 is YSLEER in the germline V gene. The length of the CDR3 is 14 residues. V dropped 1 base and J dropped 3 bases, with 10 bases sitting between them. The chain's CDR3 is CASSQGTGNYEQYF. The CDR3 bases are TGCGCCAGCAGCCAAGGCACAGGTAACTACGAGCAGTACTTC.

This clone has just one count. The chain couples TRBV2 to TRBJ1-5; tentative D call: TRBD1 (5 bases). Per the germline V gene, CDR1 is SNHLY and CDR2 is FYNNEI. V was pared by 8 bases and J by 3 bases, with 14 bases between. The length of the CDR3 is 14 residues. The CDR3 protein is CASSPDRINQPQHF. CDR3 in DNA: TGTGCCAGCTCCCCCGACAGAATCAATCAGCCCCAGCATTTT.

The chain has TRBV12-5 and TRBJ1-2; 9 bases match TRBD1. This CDR3 has 16 amino acids. CDR1 and CDR2 from the germline V gene are LGHNT and FRNRAP. Trimming took 2 bases from V and 2 from J; bases not matched to a gene: 6. The CDR3 DNA is TGTGCTAGTGGTTTGATAACTGGGACAGGGAACTATGGCTACACCTTC. The encoded protein is CASGLITGTGNYGYTF.

The gene calls are TRBV12-5 and TRBJ2-4; no clear D. The CDR3 contains 14 residues. Trimming removed 3 bases from V and 0 bases from J, with 6 bases in between. CDR1 is LGHNT and CDR2 is FRNRAP in the germline V gene. CDR3 in DNA: TGTGCTAGTGGTTTAGACTTAGCCAAAAACATTCAGTACTTC. Translation gives CASGLDLAKNIQYF.

The chain links TRBV6-1 to TRBJ1-2, with no clear D. Germline CDR1 reads MNHNS; CDR2 reads SASEGT. V lost 0 bases and J lost 5, with 10 bases in between. The CDR3 consists of 14 residues. CDR3 DNA: TGTGCCAGCAGTGAAGCAGGCCGAGGGTATGGCTACACCTTC. This encodes CASSEAGRGYGYTF.

The rearrangement uses TRBV21-1 and TRBJ2-7; the table names TRBD1, a call not compared with the DNA. TRBV21-1 is labeled a pseudogene. The CDR3 is made up of 14 amino acids. DNA of the CDR3: TGTGCCAGCAGCAAACGGGACAGAGGCTACGAGCAGTACTTC. Amino acids: CASSKRDRGYEQYF.

The table lists this clone with a count of one. J is TRBJ2-2 and V is TRBV27, with 8 bases identical to TRBD1. The CDR3 contains 16 residues. CDR1 MNHEY and CDR2 SMNVEV come from the germline V gene (reference sequence). Losses at the gene ends were 1 base for V and 6 bases for J; bases not matched to a gene: 7. The CDR3 is CASSLFGQGWAGELFF. The CDR3 region has the DNA TGTGCCAGCAGTTTATTCGGACAGGGTTGGGCCGGGGAGCTGTTTTTT.

The chain links TRBV18 to TRBJ1-3; possible D gene TRBD1, 5 bases. Germline CDR1 KGHSH, CDR2 LQKENI. V lost 5 bases to trimming and J lost 2 bases, with 13 bases between them. This CDR3 is 15 amino acids long. CDR3 residues: CASSSSGLPGNTIYF. DNA for the CDR3: TGTGCCAGCTCATCATCAGGGTTGCCTGGAAACACCATATATTTT.

The chain employs TRBV7-9 and TRBJ1-2, with TRBD1 as a possible D gene (5 bases). Trimming pared 6 bases from V and 2 bases from J, leaving 16 bases between. CDR3 length: 15 amino acids. The germline gives CDR1 SEHNR, CDR2 FQNEAQ (reference sequence). The CDR3 sequence is CASRRTEGVNYGYTF. For the CDR3, the DNA is TGTGCCAGCAGACGCACCGAAGGGGTAAACTATGGCTACACCTTC.

The rearrangement joins TRBV7-8 to TRBJ1-2, with 8 nucleotides matching TRBD1. This CDR3 is built from 13 residues. V lost 4 bases to trimming and J lost 6 bases; unmatched junction nucleotides: 4. Per germline, CDR1 SGHVS and CDR2 FQNEAQ. CDR3 bases: TGTGCCAGCAGCTCAGGGGGCGAAGATGGCTACACCTTC. It is translated as CASSSGGEDGYTF.

This clone has a single count. The gene calls are TRBV16 and TRBJ2-2; D is perhaps TRBD2 (5 bases). CDR1 is KGHSY and CDR2 is FQNENV in the germline V gene. This CDR3 region has 16 residues. The V gene lost 5 bases and the J gene lost 4 bases, with 17 bases spanning the gap. CDR3 bases: TGTGCCAGCAGCAAAGAGAGGGTGGTGAGCACCGGGGAGCTGTTTTTT. Its protein product is CASSKERVVSTGELFF. Full variable domain (missing parts from reference TRBV16 and TRBJ2-2): GEEVAQTPKHLVRGEGQKAKLYCAPIKGHSYVFWYQQVLKNEFKFLISFQNENVFDETGMPKERFSAKCLPNSPCSLEIQATKLEDSAVYFCASSKERVVSTGELFFGEGSRLTVL.

The CDR3 DNA reads as TGTGCCAGCAGTTTAGGGACTAGCGGGGCAGATACGCAGTATTTT. Translating gives CASSLGTSGADTQYF. The V call is TRBV27, the J call TRBJ2-3; 13 bases are a match to TRBD2. Germline V gene sequence: CDR1 MNHEY, CDR2 SMNVEV (reference sequence). The CDR3 covers 15 residues. J lost 4 bases, V lost 2 bases, and 0 bases had no gene match.

The chain recombines TRBV12-3 or TRBV12-4 with TRBJ1-2, with TRBD1 as a possible D gene (5 bases). The germline V and J ends were trimmed by 0 bases and 8 bases, with 10 bases remaining between them. The CDR3 has 13 amino acids. CDR3 sequence: CASSLASQGGYTF. The CDR3 DNA is TGTGCCAGCAGTTTAGCGAGTCAGGGAGGCTACACCTTC.